The 29 T cell receptor beta chains listed next were all sequenced from one sample in a study of shared clonotypes between healthy human individuals. Data came from immunoSEQ multiplex PCR; TCRdb stores just in-frame clones and leaves some out. The table lists hundreds of thousands of clones, around 72% of them singletons. What was sequenced was memory CD4+ T cells sorted from blood. The subset here: CD45RA-negative fraction. These receptors were obtained from a woman aged 25 to 39 in good health.

This clone was observed once. The gene calls are TRBV28 and TRBJ2-2, with 10 bases that match TRBD2. This CDR3 has 15 amino acids. The germline V gene encodes CDR1 MDHEN and CDR2 SYDVKM. The J segment lost 6 bases and the V segment lost 7 bases, leaving 8 bases of the junction unmatched. CDR3 bases: TGTGCCAGCAAGGAACCTAGCGGGAGCTCCGGGGAGCTGTTTTTT. It yields the protein CASKEPSGSSGELFF.

The chain links TRBV27 to TRBJ2-1; 7 positions agree with TRBD2. Per germline, CDR1 MNHEY and CDR2 SMNVEV (reference sequence). Unmatched junction bases numbered 11, after V lost 6 bases and J lost 15 bases. The CDR3 is made up of 12 amino acids. The CDR3 DNA sequence: TGTGCCAGCAGCTCACAGGCGGGAGTATTGTTCTTC. Amino acids: CASSSQAGVLFF.

With respect to this clone: Different DNA sequences within this sample yield the same CDR3. The genes are TRBV28 and TRBJ1-1; tentatively, D is TRBD1 (5 bases). The CDR3 is made up of 13 amino acids. CDR1 is MDHEN, CDR2 SYDVKM, per germline. V was shortened by 6 bases and J by 0 bases, with 8 bases between the two germline ends. CDR3 in DNA: TGTGCCAGCAGATCAGGGATGAACACTGAAGCTTTCTTT. Amino acid sequence: CASRSGMNTEAFF.

This clone showed up just a few times. Different DNA sequences within this sample yield the same CDR3. The chain carries TRBV27 and TRBJ2-5, with 8 bases identical to TRBD2. Germline CDR1 is MNHEY and CDR2 is SMNVEV (reference sequence). The CDR3 sequence is 13 residues long. V lost 9 bases and J lost 1; bases outside the gene matches: 4. Here the CDR3 reads CASTTSGQETQYF. The CDR3 bases are TGTGCCAGTACCACTAGCGGCCAAGAGACCCAGTACTTC.

The V and J genes are TRBV2 and TRBJ2-7; 10 nucleotides line up with TRBD1. Germline CDR1 reads SNHLY; CDR2 reads FYNNEI. This CDR3 region has 16 residues. Losses at the gene ends were 6 bases for V and 0 bases for J; bases not matched to a gene: 8. The CDR3 coding sequence is TGTGCCAGCAGACCCGTCTGGGACAGGGGCTCCTACGAGCAGTACTTC. Translating gives CASRPVWDRGSYEQYF.

The rearrangement links TRBV2 to TRBJ2-5, with a possible D match to TRBD1 (6 bases). The CDR3 consists of 13 residues. The V end was cut by 6 bases, the J end by 4 bases, with 12 bases between. Germline lookup yields CDR1 SNHLY and CDR2 FYNNEI. CDR3 sequence: CASRGGPRETQYF. Here the CDR3 DNA reads TGTGCCAGCAGAGGGGGTCCTAGAGAGACCCAGTACTTC.

V gene TRBV14 combines with J gene TRBJ1-6; no reliable D call. Trimming cost V 0 bases and J 14 bases, with 17 bases left between them. Germline CDR1 and CDR2: SGHDN and FVKESK. The CDR3 is 15 amino acids. The CDR3 sequence: CASSQDLGGSVSLHF. In DNA form, the CDR3 reads TGTGCCAGCAGCCAAGATCTGGGAGGGTCGGTATCCCTCCACTTT.

There are a few counts of this clone. This chain links TRBV7-6 with TRBJ1-5; a possible D gene is TRBD1 (6 bases). Trimming took off 4 bases at V and 4 bases at J, with 11 bases between the two ends. The CDR3 runs to 14 residues. The germline V gene has CDR1 SGHVS and CDR2 FNYEAQ. DNA of the CDR3: TGTGCCAGCAGCTCAGGGGTGGGGAATCAGCCCCAGCATTTT. It specifies CASSSGVGNQPQHF.

V gene TRBV5-1 combines with J gene TRBJ2-5; D not resolved. The V gene's germline CDR1 is SGHRS and CDR2 YFSETQ. V lost 0 bases and J lost 5, with 20 bases in between. The CDR3 totals 17 residues. CDR3 loop: CASSLAWSLSRTETQYF. CDR3 bases: TGCGCCAGCAGCTTGGCGTGGAGTCTCTCCCGGACGGAGACCCAGTACTTC.

The CDR3 bases are TGTGCCAGTAGTATTGGTTTGGGACATGAAGCTTTCTTT. This translates into CASSIGLGHEAFF. This chain links TRBV19 with TRBJ1-1, with D perhaps TRBD1 (6 bases). The germline V gene has CDR1 LNHDA and CDR2 SQIVND (reference sequence). V gave up 3 bases and J gave up 7 bases, with 12 bases separating them. CDR3 size: 13 residues.

CDR3 sequence reads: CASSSPQGMNTEAFF. As DNA, the CDR3 is TGTGCCAGCAGTTCACCCCAGGGTATGAACACTGAAGCTTTCTTT. The chain has TRBV28 and TRBJ1-1, with a weak D call TRBD1 (5 bases). Germline V lookup: CDR1 MDHEN, CDR2 SYDVKM. The V and J ends lost 4 bases and 0 bases respectively, with 12 bases between them. The CDR3 is 15 residues long.

V is TRBV2 and J is TRBJ2-4, with 7 nucleotides matching TRBD1. Unmatched junction bases numbered 5, after V lost 6 bases and J lost 0 bases. Germline V lookup: CDR1 SNHLY, CDR2 FYNNEI. The CDR3 spans 15 residues. CDR3 nucleotide sequence: TGTGCCAGCAGCGGGACAGCTTTAGCCAAAAACATTCAGTACTTC. As protein: CASSGTALAKNIQYF.

V and J are TRBV5-1 and TRBJ2-7; 8 bases match TRBD1. There are 19 residues in the CDR3. CDR1 is SGHRS, CDR2 YFSETQ, per germline. The junction had 21 bases not matched to a gene; V was cut back by 4 bases and J by 3 bases. CDR3 in DNA: TGCGCCAGCAGCGAGGCAAGGTCACCCCGGGACAGGAGTTTCTACGAGCAGTACTTC. It specifies CASSEARSPRDRSFYEQYF.

This clone came up once. The rearrangement uses TRBV28 and TRBJ1-2; the D is unclear. Germline V CDR1 and CDR2: MDHEN, SYDVKM. This CDR3 spans 18 amino acids. The germline V and J ends were trimmed by 5 bases and 3 bases, with 25 bases remaining between them. CDR3 in amino acids: CASSTLGGSPLRDYGYTF. The CDR3 nucleotides are TGTGCCAGCAGTACCCTCGGAGGGTCCCCATTACGGGACTATGGCTACACCTTC.

This chain uses TRBV28 with TRBJ1-5; possible D gene TRBD1, 5 bases. There are 15 residues in the CDR3. Per the germline V gene, CDR1 is MDHEN and CDR2 is SYDVKM. Trimming pared 6 bases from V and 2 bases from J, leaving 14 bases between. The CDR3 spells CASSYGGVGNQPQHF. CDR3 DNA sequence: TGTGCCAGCAGCTATGGGGGTGTTGGCAATCAGCCCCAGCATTTT.

On this clone: Compared with germline, one end of the junction differs, possibly owing to a read error. The chain combines TRBV2 with TRBJ2-1; the D is unclear. The CDR3 spans 12 residues. Germline V gene sequence: CDR1 SNHLY, CDR2 FYNNEI. The CDR3 DNA reads TGTGCCAGCAGTAAAGTCCGTAATGGGCAGTTCTTC. It specifies CASSKVRNGQFF.

This clone has more than one count but fewer than ten. Other nucleotide sequences from this sample produce the same CDR3. The rearrangement joins TRBV28 to TRBJ1-2; no clear D. Trimming left V 7 bases short and J 7 bases short, with 10 bases between. The V gene's germline CDR1 is MDHEN and CDR2 SYDVKM. The CDR3 spans 11 residues. CDR3 sequence (DNA): TGTGCCAGCATTGAGGGCGGTGGCTACACCTTC. This sequence encodes CASIEGGGYTF.

The rearrangement joins TRBV5-8 to TRBJ2-7; 10 bases fit TRBD2. The CDR3 is 18 amino acids. V shed 0 bases, J shed 4 bases, and the junction held 13 bases outside the gene matches. Germline CDR1 is SGHTS and CDR2 is YDEGEE. As DNA, the CDR3 is TGTGCCAGCAGCTTGGAGCTAGCGGGAGTTCGTACCGCATACGAGCAGTACTTC. It specifies CASSLELAGVRTAYEQYF.

V usage is TRBV4-2 and J usage is TRBJ2-5, with TRBD2 identical over 13 bases. This CDR3 has 16 residues. CDR1 is LGHNA and CDR2 is YNFKEQ in the germline V gene. V lost 2 bases and J lost 2; bases outside the gene matches: 2. The CDR3 DNA reads as TGTGCCAGCAGCCAACAGGGACTAGCGGGACAAGAGACCCAGTACTTC. This sequence encodes CASSQQGLAGQETQYF.

This chain connects TRBV9 to TRBJ1-2; D uncertain. The V end was cut by 1 base, the J end by 0 bases, with 7 bases between. Germline V CDR1 and CDR2: SGDLS, YYNGEE. The CDR3 totals 14 residues. DNA of the CDR3: TGTGCCAGCAGCGTAACGGAAACTAACTATGGCTACACCTTC. Protein sequence: CASSVTETNYGYTF.

This sequence joins TRBV19 and TRBJ1-2; D gene unclear. This CDR3 comprises 15 residues. In germline, CDR1 is LNHDA, CDR2 SQIVND (reference sequence). V was trimmed by 7 bases and J by 0 bases, leaving 15 bases between them. CDR3 sequence: CASTPPWTSNYGYTF. The CDR3 DNA sequence: TGTGCCAGTACCCCTCCGTGGACTTCTAACTATGGCTACACCTTC. Supplemented by reference TRBV19 and TRBJ1-2, the full variable domain reads DGGITQSPKYLFRKEGQNVTLSCEQNLNHDAMYWYRQDPGQGLRLIYYSQIVNDFQKGDIAEGYSVSREKKESFPLTVTSAQKNPTAFYLCASTPPWTSNYGYTFGSGTRLTVV.

CDR3 sequence: CASSLGLAYTDTQYF. In DNA form, the CDR3 reads TGTGCCAGCTCACTAGGACTAGCGTACACAGATACGCAGTATTTT. J is TRBJ2-3 and V is TRBV18, with 9 bases that match TRBD2. The CDR3 covers 15 residues. Germline trimming cut 4 bases from V and 2 bases from J; bases unmatched to any gene: 4. In germline, CDR1 is KGHSH, CDR2 LQKENI.

The genes are TRBV11-2 and TRBJ2-2, with D maybe TRBD2 (5 bases). The CDR3 is 16 residues long. The germline gives CDR1 SGHAT, CDR2 FQNNGV. Trimming stripped 0 bases from V and 4 bases from J, with 12 bases between. The CDR3 spells CASSLDTRRTTGELFF. In DNA, the CDR3 is TGTGCCAGCAGCTTAGATACACGGAGGACCACCGGGGAGCTGTTTTTT.

This clone was observed a handful of times. The rearrangement links TRBV2 to TRBJ2-1; no clear D gene. Trimming pared 3 bases from V and 15 bases from J, leaving 18 bases between. The CDR3 runs to 13 residues. CDR1 and CDR2 from the germline V gene are SNHLY and FYNNEI. DNA for the CDR3: TGTGCCAGCAGTGAGAACTACTACCTTCTTTGGTTCTTC. It encodes CASSENYYLLWFF.

CDR3 coding DNA: TGTGCCAGCAGTTCGAGGAGCGGGAGCGCCTACAATGAGCAGTTCTTC. Its translation: CASSSRSGSAYNEQFF. This rearrangement joins TRBV27 to TRBJ2-1; TRBD2 aligns across 8 bases. The CDR3 loop spans 16 amino acids. The junction had 7 bases not matched to a gene; V was cut back by 4 bases and J by 2 bases. CDR1 and CDR2 (germline): MNHEY, SMNVEV (reference sequence).

Many counts were recorded for this clone. The chain joins TRBV10-1 to TRBJ2-1; 15 nucleotides line up with TRBD2. Germline CDR1 WNHNN, CDR2 SYGVQD (reference sequence). V lost 6 bases and J lost 9; bases outside the gene matches: 12. CDR3 length equals 17 residues. This CDR3 is CASSDSRTSGRGAEQFF. CDR3 DNA sequence: TGCGCCAGCAGCGACTCTAGGACTAGCGGGAGGGGCGCTGAGCAGTTCTTC.

The gene calls are TRBV27 and TRBJ2-7; a possible D gene is TRBD2 (7 bases). The CDR3 runs to 14 residues. Germline V gives CDR1 MNHEY, CDR2 SMNVEV (reference sequence). V lost 5 bases and J lost 4, with 15 bases in between. The CDR3 bases are TGTGCCAGCAGTCCAACGAGGGGGGGTTACGAGCAGTACTTC. This encodes CASSPTRGGYEQYF.

This clone was found once. V usage is TRBV7-2 and J usage is TRBJ2-7; possible D gene TRBD1, 6 bases. Germline CDR1 and CDR2: SGHTA and FQGNSA. The germline V and J ends were trimmed by 6 bases and 1 base, with 13 bases remaining between them. The CDR3 contains 14 residues. This chain's CDR3 is CASSRDTVSYEQYF. The DNA for the CDR3 is TGTGCCAGCAGTCGGGACACAGTTTCCTACGAGCAGTACTTC.

The chain employs TRBV27 and TRBJ2-7; 9 positions match TRBD2. The CDR3 runs to 14 residues. Germline-derived CDR1 and CDR2 are MNHEY and SMNVEV (reference sequence). Losses at the gene ends were 1 base for V and 3 bases for J; bases not matched to a gene: 1. The DNA for the CDR3 is TGTGCCAGCAGTTTATTTAGCGGGAGCTACGAGCAGTACTTC. Translating it yields CASSLFSGSYEQYF.